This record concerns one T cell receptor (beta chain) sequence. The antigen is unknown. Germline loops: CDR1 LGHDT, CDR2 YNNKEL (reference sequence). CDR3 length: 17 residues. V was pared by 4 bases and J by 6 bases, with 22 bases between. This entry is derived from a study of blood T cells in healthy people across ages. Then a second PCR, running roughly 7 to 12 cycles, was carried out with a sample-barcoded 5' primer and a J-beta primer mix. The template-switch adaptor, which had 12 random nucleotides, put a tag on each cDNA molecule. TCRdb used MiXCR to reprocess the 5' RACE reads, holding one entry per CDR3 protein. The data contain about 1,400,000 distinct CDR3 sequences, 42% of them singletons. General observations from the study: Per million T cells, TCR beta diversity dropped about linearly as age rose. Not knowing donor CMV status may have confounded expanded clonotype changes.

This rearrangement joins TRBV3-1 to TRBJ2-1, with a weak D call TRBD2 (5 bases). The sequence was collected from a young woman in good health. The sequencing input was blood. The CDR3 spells CASSPWMGGQQGNEQFF. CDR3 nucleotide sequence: TGTGCCAGCAGCCCTTGGATGGGCGGGCAGCAAGGCAATGAGCAGTTCTTC.